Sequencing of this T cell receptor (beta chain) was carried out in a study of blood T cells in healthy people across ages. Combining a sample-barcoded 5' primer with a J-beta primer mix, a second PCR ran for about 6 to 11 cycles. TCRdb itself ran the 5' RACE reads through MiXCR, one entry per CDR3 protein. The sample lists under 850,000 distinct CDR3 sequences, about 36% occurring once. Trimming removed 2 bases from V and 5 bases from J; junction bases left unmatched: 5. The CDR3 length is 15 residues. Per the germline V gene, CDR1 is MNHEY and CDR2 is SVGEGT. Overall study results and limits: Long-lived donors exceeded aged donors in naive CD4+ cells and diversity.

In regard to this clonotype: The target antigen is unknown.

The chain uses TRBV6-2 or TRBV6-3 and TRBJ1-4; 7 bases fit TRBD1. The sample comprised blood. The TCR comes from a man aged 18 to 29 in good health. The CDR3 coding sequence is TGTGCCAGCAGTTACCCGGGGACAGCCAATGAAAAACTGTTTTTT. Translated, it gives CASSYPGTANEKLFF.